One and the same sample provided the 20 T cell receptor beta chains below, sequenced in a study of blood T cell repertoires in COVID-19. Assay: immunoSEQ multiplex PCR; the TCRdb copy retains only in-frame clones and omits some. The sample shows some 160,000 clones, about four fifths of them seen only once. The specimen sequenced was peripheral blood. The receptors were gathered from a woman aged 80 or over with acute or convalescent COVID-19.

The genes are TRBV7-2 and TRBJ2-7, with TRBD2 identical over 12 bases. The CDR3 extends over 18 amino acids. V was pared by 1 base and J by 4 bases, with 11 bases of the junction left unmatched. The germline V gene encodes CDR1 SGHTA and CDR2 FQGNSA. CDR3 sequence: CASSLDPLAGGQGYEQYF. CDR3 coding DNA: TGTGCCAGCAGCTTAGACCCGCTAGCGGGGGGGCAAGGTTACGAGCAGTACTTC.

The rearrangement uses TRBV2 and TRBJ2-6; D unresolved. Trimming shortened V by 2 bases and J by 4 bases, and 9 bases separated the two germline ends. The CDR3 is made up of 15 amino acids. Germline CDR1 and CDR2: SNHLY and FYNNEI. In DNA form, the CDR3 reads TGTGCCAGCAGTGAATCGAGCGCCGGGGCCAACGTCCTGACTTTC. Translation gives CASSESSAGANVLTF.

The genes are TRBV28 and TRBJ2-2, with 7 bases aligning to TRBD1. J gave up 4 bases and V 6 bases, and 8 bases lay outside the gene matches. CDR3 length: 15 amino acids. Germline V gene sequence: CDR1 MDHEN, CDR2 SYDVKM. The CDR3 region has the DNA TGTGCCAGCAGCCCCGGGGACAGAACCACCGGGGAGCTGTTTTTT. It specifies CASSPGDRTTGELFF.

CDR3 sequence (DNA): TGTGCCAGCAGTGTGGGGGGGGTTACATACAATGAGCAGTTCTTC. This sequence encodes CASSVGGVTYNEQFF. The chain is built from TRBV28 and TRBJ2-1; TRBD2 matches at 7 bases. V was pared by 5 bases and J by 4 bases, with 8 bases of the junction left unmatched. The CDR3 contains 15 residues. Germline V gene sequence: CDR1 MDHEN, CDR2 SYDVKM.

This clone appeared once. V and J are TRBV5-6 and TRBJ2-5; D gene uncertain. V was shortened by 0 bases and J by 4 bases, with 10 bases between the two germline ends. The germline V gene encodes CDR1 SGHDT and CDR2 YYEEEE. The CDR3 loop spans 14 amino acids. CDR3 bases: TGTGCCAGCAGCTTGGGGTTAGCAGCAGAGACCCAGTACTTC. It specifies CASSLGLAAETQYF.

The chain's CDR3 is CASRGGVSTEAFF. DNA of the CDR3: TGTGCCAGCAGAGGGGGGGTATCCACTGAAGCTTTCTTT. J is TRBJ1-1 and V is TRBV6-5, with D tentatively TRBD1 (6 bases). The CDR3 runs 13 residues. Germline CDR1 is MNHEY and CDR2 is SVGAGI. Trimming removed 6 bases at V and 4 bases at J, with 12 bases between.

The chain combines TRBV19 with TRBJ1-5; 9 bases fit TRBD1. V lost 7 bases and J lost 6; bases outside the gene matches: 13. The CDR3 has 16 amino acids. In germline, CDR1 is LNHDA, CDR2 SQIVND (reference sequence). The CDR3 DNA reads as TGTGCCAGTAAGGGACGTCTTGGGACAGGGCTTCAGCCCCAGCATTTT. It encodes CASKGRLGTGLQPQHF.

The chain couples TRBV7-2 to TRBJ2-7; 8 nucleotides align to TRBD1. With 4 bases clipped from V and 3 bases from J, the junction kept 5 bases outside the gene matches. Per the germline V gene, CDR1 is SGHTA and CDR2 is FQGNSA. The CDR3 is made up of 14 amino acids. DNA for the CDR3: TGTGCCAGCAGCTCCCTTGGACAGGGCTACGAGCAGTACTTC. It translates to CASSSLGQGYEQYF. The entire variable domain, with the rest obtained from reference TRBV7-2 and TRBJ2-7, is as follows: GAGVSQSPSNKVTEKGKDVELRCDPISGHTALYWYRQSLGQGLEFLIYFQGNSAPDKSGLPSDRFSAERTGGSVSTLTIQRTQQEDSAVYLCASSSLGQGYEQYFGPGTRLTVT.

As regards this clone: Other DNA sequences from this sample encode an identical CDR3 as well. The gene calls are TRBV5-1 and TRBJ2-7; the match to TRBD2 covers 16 bases. The germline gives CDR1 SGHRS, CDR2 YFSETQ. The J segment lost 5 bases and the V segment lost 5 bases, leaving 1 base of the junction unmatched. The CDR3 extends over 14 amino acids. CDR3 in DNA: TGCGCCAGCAGGGGACTAGCGGGGGGGAACGAGCAGTACTTC. Protein product: CASRGLAGGNEQYF.

The chain employs TRBV19 and TRBJ1-1, with D unclear. Trimming shortened V by 1 base and J by 4 bases, and 7 bases separated the two germline ends. This CDR3 spans 13 amino acids. Germline CDR1 LNHDA, CDR2 SQIVND (reference sequence). As DNA, the CDR3 is TGTGCCAGTAGTATAGGGCGGCGCACTGAAGCTTTCTTT. Amino acid sequence: CASSIGRRTEAFF. The variable domain in full, completed from reference TRBV19 and TRBJ1-1, reads DGGITQSPKYLFRKEGQNVTLSCEQNLNHDAMYWYRQDPGQGLRLIYYSQIVNDFQKGDIAEGYSVSREKKESFPLTVTSAQKNPTAFYLCASSIGRRTEAFFGQGTRLTVV.

The rearrangement links TRBV6-6 to TRBJ2-1, with 11 bases aligning to TRBD2. CDR1 is MNHNY, CDR2 SVGAGI, per germline (reference sequence). J gave up 6 bases and V 7 bases, and 8 bases lay outside the gene matches. This CDR3 spans 15 amino acids. CDR3 coding DNA: TGTGCCAGCACTTTACTAGCGGGGGATGGCAATGAGCAGTTCTTC. Protein sequence: CASTLLAGDGNEQFF.

The rearrangement joins TRBV25-1 to TRBJ2-7, with TRBD1 as a possible D gene (6 bases). Germline lookup yields CDR1 MGHDK and CDR2 SYGVNS. This CDR3 spans 14 amino acids. Trimming took off 3 bases at V and 0 bases at J, with 9 bases between the two ends. In DNA, the CDR3 is TGTGCCAGCAGTGAGGGGACAATCTCCTACGAGCAGTACTTC. Amino acids: CASSEGTISYEQYF.

The chain couples TRBV27 to TRBJ2-7, with 7 bases fitting TRBD2. This CDR3 has 13 residues. Germline trimming cut 9 bases from V and 2 bases from J; bases unmatched to any gene: 7. Germline V lookup: CDR1 MNHEY, CDR2 SMNVEV (reference sequence). This CDR3 is CASKGGPPYEQYF. CDR3 in DNA: TGTGCCAGTAAGGGAGGGCCTCCCTACGAGCAGTACTTC.

The chain recombines TRBV3-1 (or the pseudogene TRBV3-2) with TRBJ2-3, with a possible D match to TRBD2 (5 bases). V lost 4 bases to trimming and J lost 6 bases, with 14 bases between them. The germline V gene has CDR1 LGHDT and CDR2 YNNKEL (reference sequence). This CDR3 has 14 amino acids. CDR3 nucleotide sequence: TGTGCCAGCAGCCCGGAGGCAGGTTCGGATACGCAGTATTTT. It encodes CASSPEAGSDTQYF.

V is TRBV5-6 and J is TRBJ1-5; possible D gene TRBD1, 5 bases. V lost 0 bases and J 6 bases, leaving 13 bases between the germline ends. Germline V gene data show CDR1 as SGHDT and CDR2 as YYEEEE. The CDR3 runs to 15 residues. The CDR3 loop reads CASSLAGGFGQPQHF. The CDR3 DNA reads as TGTGCCAGCAGCTTGGCCGGGGGGTTCGGTCAGCCCCAGCATTTT.

The rearrangement uses TRBV6-5 and TRBJ2-7; possibly TRBD2 for D (6 bases). This CDR3 has 12 residues. Germline values: CDR1 MNHEY, CDR2 SVGAGI. The ends were cut back, 7 bases at V and 1 base at J, with 8 bases in the middle. In DNA, the CDR3 is TGTGCCAGCAAAGCGGGTTCCTACGAGCAGTACTTC. Translating gives CASKAGSYEQYF.

This clone has more than one count but fewer than ten. The genes are TRBV19 and TRBJ2-7; 7 positions match TRBD2. This CDR3 has 16 amino acids. Trimming removed 2 bases from V and 3 bases from J; junction bases left unmatched: 10. Germline V gene data show CDR1 as LNHDA and CDR2 as SQIVND (reference sequence). CDR3 amino acids: CASSISFLAASYEQYF. The CDR3 coding sequence is TGTGCCAGTAGTATAAGTTTCCTAGCGGCTAGCTACGAGCAGTACTTC.

This chain joins TRBV5-1 and TRBJ1-1; 8 bases are a match to TRBD1. The CDR3 consists of 14 residues. Per germline, CDR1 SGHRS and CDR2 YFSETQ. The J segment lost 7 bases and the V segment lost 4 bases, leaving 9 bases of the junction unmatched. The CDR3 reads CASSPRTGRVEAFF. The CDR3 bases are TGCGCCAGCAGCCCAAGGACAGGGCGAGTTGAAGCTTTCTTT.

There are a few counts of this clone. This chain links TRBV6-5 with TRBJ2-7; 10 bases align to TRBD1. The V segment lost 2 bases and the J segment 6 bases; nucleotides outside the gene matches: 7. The germline V gene has CDR1 MNHEY and CDR2 SVGAGI. The CDR3 is made up of 15 amino acids. CDR3 sequence: CASSYPTGGSFEQYF. The DNA for the CDR3 is TGTGCCAGCAGTTACCCGACAGGGGGCTCGTTCGAGCAGTACTTC.

This chain links TRBV7-2 with TRBJ1-6; TRBD1 aligns across 9 bases. The CDR3 contains 17 residues. Germline V lookup: CDR1 SGHTA, CDR2 FQGNSA. V shed 5 bases, J shed 6 bases, and the junction held 11 bases outside the gene matches. The CDR3 bases are TGTGCCAGCAGCCCCTTTCCCGGACAGGGGACTAATTCACCCCTCCACTTT. Its translation: CASSPFPGQGTNSPLHF.